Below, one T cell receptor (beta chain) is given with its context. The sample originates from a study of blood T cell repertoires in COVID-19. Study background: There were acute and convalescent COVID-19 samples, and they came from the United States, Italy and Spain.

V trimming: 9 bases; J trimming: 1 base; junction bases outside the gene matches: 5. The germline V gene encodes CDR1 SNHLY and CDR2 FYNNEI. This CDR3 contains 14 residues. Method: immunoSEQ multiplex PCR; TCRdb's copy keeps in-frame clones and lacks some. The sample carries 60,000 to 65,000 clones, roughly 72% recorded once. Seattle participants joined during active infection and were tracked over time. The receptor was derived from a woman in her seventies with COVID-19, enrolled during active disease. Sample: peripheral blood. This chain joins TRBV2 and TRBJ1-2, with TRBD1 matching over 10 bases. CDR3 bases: TGTGCCAGTAGACAGGGGGCCATTAACTATGGCTACACCTTC. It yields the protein CASRQGAINYGYTF.